This section outlines one T cell receptor (beta chain) sequence together with its context. Using immunoSEQ multiplex PCR, the repertoire was profiled, and TCRdb retains in-frame clones only, with some absent. The sample contains about 730,000 clones, approximately 77% of which appear only once. This record belongs to a study of shared clonotypes between healthy human individuals. This CDR3 contains 16 residues. V was pared by 0 bases and J by 3 bases, with 16 bases between. CDR1 is SGHRS and CDR2 is YFSETQ in the germline V gene. J is TRBJ2-7 and V is TRBV5-1; D uncertain. What was sequenced was memory CD4+ T cells sorted from blood. Subset indicated: CD45RA-negative fraction. The TCR sequence derives from a woman younger than 45 in good health. The CDR3 DNA reads as TGCGCCAGCAGCTTGGGTGGACCTTCCGGCAGCTACGAGCAGTACTTC. Protein product: CASSLGGPSGSYEQYF.